This T cell receptor beta chain came from a study of blood T cell repertoires in COVID-19. Turning to the study itself: Some COVID-19 samples were acute and others convalescent; all came from the United States, Italy and Spain. T cells, B-cell-depleted T cells, or PBMCs supplied cDNA or gDNA.

This CDR3 has 14 amino acids. CDR1 is LGHDT and CDR2 is YNNKEL in the germline V gene (reference sequence). Trimming removed 2 bases from V and 4 bases from J, with 6 bases in between. Authors' processing steps: Counts of nucleated cells, estimated from reference gene primer amplification, were obtained. Assay used: immunoSEQ multiplex PCR; TCRdb lists only in-frame clones, some missing. That table gives V, J and clone size, and the DNA gave D and trimming. In the table there are more than 35,000 clones, around 87% of which are singletons. This receptor was obtained from a man in his sixties with acute or convalescent COVID-19. The sample was peripheral blood. V gene TRBV3-1 (or the pseudogene TRBV3-2) combines with J gene TRBJ2-6; D is unresolved. CDR3 nucleotides: TGTGCCAGCAGCCAATTCCAAGGGGCCAACGTCCTGACTTTC. Encoded protein: CASSQFQGANVLTF.